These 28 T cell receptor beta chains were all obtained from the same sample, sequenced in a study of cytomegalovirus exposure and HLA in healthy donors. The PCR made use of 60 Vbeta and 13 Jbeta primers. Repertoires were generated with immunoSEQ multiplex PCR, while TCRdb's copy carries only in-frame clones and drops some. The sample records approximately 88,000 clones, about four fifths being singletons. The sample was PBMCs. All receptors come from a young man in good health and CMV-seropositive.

CDR3 residues: CASSMTDHNQPQHF. Written as DNA, the CDR3 is TGTGCCAGTAGTATGACTGATCACAATCAGCCCCAGCATTTT. This sequence joins TRBV19 and TRBJ1-5; no clear D. V lost 3 bases to trimming and J lost 3 bases, with 9 bases between them. The CDR3 consists of 14 residues. Germline V gene lookup returns CDR1 LNHDA and CDR2 SQIVND (reference sequence).

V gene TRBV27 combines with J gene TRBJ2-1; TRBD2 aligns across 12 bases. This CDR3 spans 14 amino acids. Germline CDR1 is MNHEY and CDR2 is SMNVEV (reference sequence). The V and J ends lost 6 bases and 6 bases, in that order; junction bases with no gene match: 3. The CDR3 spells CASRRLAGVNEQFF. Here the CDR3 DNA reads TGTGCCAGCAGGCGACTAGCGGGAGTCAATGAGCAGTTCTTC.

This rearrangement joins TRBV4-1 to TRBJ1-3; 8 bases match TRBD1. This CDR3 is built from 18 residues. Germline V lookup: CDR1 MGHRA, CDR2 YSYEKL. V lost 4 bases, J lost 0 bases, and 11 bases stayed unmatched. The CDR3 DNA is TGCGCCAGCAGCCCCGGGGACAGGACAAAGAGCTCTGGAAACACCATATATTTT. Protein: CASSPGDRTKSSGNTIYF.

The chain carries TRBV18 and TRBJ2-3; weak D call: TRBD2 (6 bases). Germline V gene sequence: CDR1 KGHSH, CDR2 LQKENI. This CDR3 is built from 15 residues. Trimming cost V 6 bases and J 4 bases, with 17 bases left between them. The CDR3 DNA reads TGTGCCAGCTCGCCCCGGGACTCAGACGCAGATACGCAGTATTTT. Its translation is CASSPRDSDADTQYF. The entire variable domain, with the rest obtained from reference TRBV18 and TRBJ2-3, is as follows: NAGVMQNPRHLVRRRGQEARLRCSPMKGHSHVYWYRQLPEEGLKFMVYLQKENIIDESGMPKERFSAEFPKEGPSILRIQQVVRGDSAAYFCASSPRDSDADTQYFGPGTRLTVL.

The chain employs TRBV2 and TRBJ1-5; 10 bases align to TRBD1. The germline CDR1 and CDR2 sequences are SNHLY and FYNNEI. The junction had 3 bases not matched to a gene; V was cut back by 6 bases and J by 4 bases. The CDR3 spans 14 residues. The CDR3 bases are TGTGCCAGCAGGGAGGACAGGGGGAATCAGCCCCAGCATTTT. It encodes CASREDRGNQPQHF.

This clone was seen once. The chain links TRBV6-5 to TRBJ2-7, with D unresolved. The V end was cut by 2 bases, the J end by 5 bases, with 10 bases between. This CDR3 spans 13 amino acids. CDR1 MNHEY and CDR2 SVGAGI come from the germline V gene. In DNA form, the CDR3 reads TGTGCCAGCAGTTACGGAGTAGGAAACGAGCAGTACTTC. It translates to CASSYGVGNEQYF.

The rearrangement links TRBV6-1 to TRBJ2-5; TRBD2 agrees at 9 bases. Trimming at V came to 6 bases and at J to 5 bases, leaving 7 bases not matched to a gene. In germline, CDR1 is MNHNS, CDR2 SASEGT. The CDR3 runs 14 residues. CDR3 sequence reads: CASRVSGGMETQYF. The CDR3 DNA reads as TGTGCCAGCAGAGTGAGCGGGGGGATGGAGACCCAGTACTTC.

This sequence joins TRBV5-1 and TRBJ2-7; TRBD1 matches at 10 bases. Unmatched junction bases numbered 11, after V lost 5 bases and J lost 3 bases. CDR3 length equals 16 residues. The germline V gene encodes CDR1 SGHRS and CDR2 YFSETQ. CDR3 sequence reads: CASRSYVGDRGYEQYF. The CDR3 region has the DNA TGCGCCAGCAGGTCCTACGTCGGGGACAGGGGCTACGAGCAGTACTTC.

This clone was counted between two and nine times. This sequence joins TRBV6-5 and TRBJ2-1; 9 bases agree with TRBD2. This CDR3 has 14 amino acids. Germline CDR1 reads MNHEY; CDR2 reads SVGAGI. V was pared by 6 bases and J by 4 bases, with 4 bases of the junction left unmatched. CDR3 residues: CASSVSGSYNEQFF. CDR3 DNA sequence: TGTGCCAGCAGCGTTAGCGGGAGTTACAATGAGCAGTTCTTC.

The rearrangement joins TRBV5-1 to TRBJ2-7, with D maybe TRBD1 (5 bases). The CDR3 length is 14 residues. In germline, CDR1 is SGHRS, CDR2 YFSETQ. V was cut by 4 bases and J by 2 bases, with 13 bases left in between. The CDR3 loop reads CASSLQGSPYEQYF. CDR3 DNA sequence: TGCGCCAGCAGCCTCCAGGGATCCCCCTACGAGCAGTACTTC.

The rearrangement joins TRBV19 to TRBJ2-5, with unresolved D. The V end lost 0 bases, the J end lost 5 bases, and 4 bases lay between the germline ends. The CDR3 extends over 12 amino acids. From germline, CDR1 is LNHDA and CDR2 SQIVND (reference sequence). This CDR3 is CASSIDLETQYF. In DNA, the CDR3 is TGTGCCAGTAGTATAGATCTGGAGACCCAGTACTTC.

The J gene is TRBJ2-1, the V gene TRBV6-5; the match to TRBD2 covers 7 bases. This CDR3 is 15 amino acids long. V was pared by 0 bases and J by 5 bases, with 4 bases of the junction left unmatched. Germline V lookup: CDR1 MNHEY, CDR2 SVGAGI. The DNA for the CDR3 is TGTGCCAGCAGTTACTCCGGGAGGTTCGACAATGAGCAGTTCTTC. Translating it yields CASSYSGRFDNEQFF.

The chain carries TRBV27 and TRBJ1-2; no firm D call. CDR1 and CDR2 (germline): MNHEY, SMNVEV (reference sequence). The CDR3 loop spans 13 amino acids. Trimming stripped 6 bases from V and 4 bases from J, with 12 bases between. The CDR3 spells CASSISSVYGYTF. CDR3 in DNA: TGTGCCAGCAGCATTAGCAGCGTCTATGGCTACACCTTC.

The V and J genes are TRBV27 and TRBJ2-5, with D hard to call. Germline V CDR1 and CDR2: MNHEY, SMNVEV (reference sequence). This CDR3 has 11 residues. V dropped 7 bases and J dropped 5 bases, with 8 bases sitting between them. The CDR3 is CASTPRETQYF. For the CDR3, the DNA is TGTGCCAGCACCCCTCGGGAGACCCAGTACTTC.

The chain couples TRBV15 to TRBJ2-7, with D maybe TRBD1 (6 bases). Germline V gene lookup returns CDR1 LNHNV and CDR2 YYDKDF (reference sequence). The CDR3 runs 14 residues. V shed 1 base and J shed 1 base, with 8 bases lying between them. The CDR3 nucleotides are TGTGCCACCAGCAGAGTTCAGGGGTCCTACGAGCAGTACTTC. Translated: CATSRVQGSYEQYF.

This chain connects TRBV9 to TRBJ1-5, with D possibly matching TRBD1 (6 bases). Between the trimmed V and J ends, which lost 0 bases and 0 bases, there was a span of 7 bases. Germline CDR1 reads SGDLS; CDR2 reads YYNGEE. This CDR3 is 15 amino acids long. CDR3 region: CASSVGDNSNQPQHF. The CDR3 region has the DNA TGTGCCAGCAGCGTAGGGGACAATAGCAATCAGCCCCAGCATTTT.

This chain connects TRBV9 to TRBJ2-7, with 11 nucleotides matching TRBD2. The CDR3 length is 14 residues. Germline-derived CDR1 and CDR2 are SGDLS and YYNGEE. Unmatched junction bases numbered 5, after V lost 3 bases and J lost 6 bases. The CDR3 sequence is CASSAGTSGPEQYF. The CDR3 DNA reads TGTGCCAGCAGCGCGGGGACTAGCGGACCCGAGCAGTACTTC.

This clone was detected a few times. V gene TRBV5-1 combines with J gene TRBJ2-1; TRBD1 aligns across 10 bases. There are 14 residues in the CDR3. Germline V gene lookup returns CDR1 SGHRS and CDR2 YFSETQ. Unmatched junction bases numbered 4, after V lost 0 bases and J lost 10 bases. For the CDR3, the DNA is TGCGCCAGCAGCTTGGGACAGGGGGCAAGGGAGCAGTTCTTC. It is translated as CASSLGQGAREQFF. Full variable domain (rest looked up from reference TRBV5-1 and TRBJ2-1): KAGVTQTPRYLIKTRGQQVTLSCSPISGHRSVSWYQQTPGQGLQFLFEYFSETQRNKGNFPGRFSGRQFSNSRSEMNVSTLELGDSALYLCASSLGQGAREQFFGPGTRLTVL.

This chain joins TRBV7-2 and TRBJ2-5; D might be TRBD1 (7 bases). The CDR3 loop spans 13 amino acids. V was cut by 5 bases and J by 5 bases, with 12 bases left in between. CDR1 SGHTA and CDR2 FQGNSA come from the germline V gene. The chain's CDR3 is CASSARGRETQYF. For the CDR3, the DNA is TGTGCCAGCAGCGCCAGGGGGAGGGAGACCCAGTACTTC.

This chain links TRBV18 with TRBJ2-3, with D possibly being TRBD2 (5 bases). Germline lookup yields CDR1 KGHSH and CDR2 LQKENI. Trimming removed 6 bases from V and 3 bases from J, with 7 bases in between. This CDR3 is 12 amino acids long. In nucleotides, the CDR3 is TGTGCCAGCTCGGGGAGAACAGATACGCAGTATTTT. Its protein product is CASSGRTDTQYF.

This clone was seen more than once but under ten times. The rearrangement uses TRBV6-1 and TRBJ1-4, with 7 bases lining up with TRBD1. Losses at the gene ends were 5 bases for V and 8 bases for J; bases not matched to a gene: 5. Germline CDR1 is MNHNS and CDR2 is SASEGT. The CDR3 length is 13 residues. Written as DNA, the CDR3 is TGTGCCAGCAGTCAGGGGGTTTGGGAAAAACTGTTTTTT. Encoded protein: CASSQGVWEKLFF.

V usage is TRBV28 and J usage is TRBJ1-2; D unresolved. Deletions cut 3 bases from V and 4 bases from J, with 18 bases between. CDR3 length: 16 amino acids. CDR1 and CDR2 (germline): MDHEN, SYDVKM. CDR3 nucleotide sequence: TGTGCCAGCAGTTTGACACGGATACACAGTATCTATGGCTACACCTTC. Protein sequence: CASSLTRIHSIYGYTF.

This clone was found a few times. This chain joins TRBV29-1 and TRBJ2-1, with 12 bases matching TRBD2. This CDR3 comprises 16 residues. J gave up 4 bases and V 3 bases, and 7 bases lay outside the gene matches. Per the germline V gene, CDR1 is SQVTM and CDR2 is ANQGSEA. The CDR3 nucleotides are TGCAGCGTTGAGACTAGCGGGAGTTCTGGTTACAATGAGCAGTTCTTC. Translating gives CSVETSGSSGYNEQFF.

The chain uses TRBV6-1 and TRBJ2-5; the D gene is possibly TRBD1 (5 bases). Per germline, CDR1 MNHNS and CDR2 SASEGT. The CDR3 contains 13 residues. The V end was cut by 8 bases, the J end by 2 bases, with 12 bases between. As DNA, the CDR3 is TGTGCCAGCGAAAGGGGCAGACAAGAGACCCAGTACTTC. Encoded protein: CASERGRQETQYF.

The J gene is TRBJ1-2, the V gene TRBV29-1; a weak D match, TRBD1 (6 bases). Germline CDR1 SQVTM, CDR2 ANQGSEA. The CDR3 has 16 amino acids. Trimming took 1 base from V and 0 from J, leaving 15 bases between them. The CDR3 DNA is TGCAGCGTTGAAGGGACAGTGGGAAACACTAACTATGGCTACACCTTC. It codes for CSVEGTVGNTNYGYTF.

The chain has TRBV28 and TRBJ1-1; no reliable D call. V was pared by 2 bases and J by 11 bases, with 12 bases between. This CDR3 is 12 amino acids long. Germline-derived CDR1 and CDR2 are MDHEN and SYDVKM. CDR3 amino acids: CASSLEHLGAFF. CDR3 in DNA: TGTGCCAGCAGTTTAGAACACCTCGGGGCTTTCTTT. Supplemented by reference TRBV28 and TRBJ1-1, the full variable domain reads DVKVTQSSRYLVKRTGEKVFLECVQDMDHENMFWYRQDPGLGLRLIYFSYDVKMKEKGDIPEGYSVSREKKERFSLILESASTNQTSMYLCASSLEHLGAFFGQGTRLTVV.

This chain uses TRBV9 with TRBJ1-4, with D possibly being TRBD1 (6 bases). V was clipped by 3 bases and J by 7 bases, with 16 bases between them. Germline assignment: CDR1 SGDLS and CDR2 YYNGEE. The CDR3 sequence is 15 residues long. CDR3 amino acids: CASSGPPGGSEKLFF. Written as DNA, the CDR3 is TGTGCCAGCAGCGGACCCCCTGGGGGCAGTGAAAAACTGTTTTTT.

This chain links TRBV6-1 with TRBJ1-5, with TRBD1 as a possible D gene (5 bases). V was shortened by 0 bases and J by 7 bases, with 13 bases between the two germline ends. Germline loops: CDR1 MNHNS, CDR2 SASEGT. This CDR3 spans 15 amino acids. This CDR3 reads CASSEASDMRQPQHF. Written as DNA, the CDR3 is TGTGCCAGCAGTGAAGCTTCGGACATGAGGCAGCCCCAGCATTTT.